One sample yielded the 2 T cell receptor beta chains listed below, sequenced in a study of blood T cell repertoires in COVID-19 (dated by TCRdb to between 2020 and 2021). Libraries were made using the immunoSEQ multiplex PCR assay. Drawn from immuneACCESS, this table holds only the in-frame rearrangements with V and J called that TCRdb kept. Clones are partly lost; checked studies trace under half to an unresolved V gene and leave the rest unexplained. The table for this sample lists roughly 34,000 clones; roughly three quarters of them were counted only once. Approximately 16% of the sample is in the top ten clones. The sequenced sample consisted of peripheral blood. These receptors all come from a human donor in a cohort sampled during active COVID-19.

The V gene is TRBV30, the J gene TRBJ2-3; 10 bases line up with TRBD2. CDR1 GTSNPN and CDR2 SVGIG come from the germline V gene (reference sequence). The CDR3 has 17 amino acids. The V segment lost 2 bases and the J segment 2 bases; nucleotides outside the gene matches: 10. The CDR3 loop reads CAWSTHLAGGPTDTQYF. In nucleotides, the CDR3 is TGTGCCTGGAGTACCCATTTAGCGGGAGGACCCACAGATACGCAGTATTTT.

The V call is TRBV9, the J call TRBJ2-5, with D unresolved. The CDR3 consists of 16 residues. Germline V lookup: CDR1 SGDLS, CDR2 YYNGEE. The V and J ends lost 1 base and 1 base respectively, with 14 bases between them. The CDR3 sequence: CASSVPLGQVQETQYF. CDR3 nucleotides: TGTGCCAGCAGCGTACCGCTTGGGCAAGTCCAAGAGACCCAGTACTTC.